The TCR beta chain described here comes from a study of blood T cell repertoires in COVID-19. Overall study context: Whether acute or convalescent, the COVID-19 samples came from the United States, Italy and Spain. Nucleic acid was either cDNA or gDNA, and it came from T cells, B-cell-depleted T cells, or PBMCs.

Original processing methods: Nucleated cell counts were estimated from reference gene primer amplification. Clones were sequenced by immunoSEQ multiplex PCR, and TCRdb holds only the in-frame ones, with some missing. Clonal size and the V and J genes are those of that table, whereas D and trimming came from the DNA. In the table there are hundreds of thousands of clones, roughly 90% of which are singletons. The CDR3 is 13 residues long. Trimming took 1 base from V and 8 from J; bases not matched to a gene: 4. The germline gives CDR1 SGDLS, CDR2 YYNGEE. Patients at the Seattle site were enrolled during active infection and followed longitudinally. In regard to this clone: At the DNA level, this CDR3 is encoded by other sequences in the same sample as well.

The receptor comes from a woman aged 30 to 39 with COVID-19, enrolled during active disease. The chain uses TRBV9 and TRBJ1-2; 8 positions agree with TRBD1. Sample: peripheral blood. This chain's CDR3 is CASSVQGALGYTF. The DNA of the CDR3 is TGTGCCAGCAGCGTACAGGGGGCGTTAGGCTACACCTTC.